This TCR beta chain was captured by sequencing in a study of OX40 agonist ivuxolimab in advanced cancers. Using immunoSEQ multiplex PCR, the repertoire was profiled, and TCRdb retains in-frame clones only, with some absent. The sample lists approximately 48,000 clones, 85% to 90% occurring once. In this sample, this clone turned up once. The CDR3 sequence is 12 residues long. Germline V gene sequence: CDR1 SGHRS, CDR2 YFSETQ. Losses at the gene ends were 7 bases for V and 0 bases for J; bases not matched to a gene: 0. The chain employs TRBV5-1 and TRBJ2-5; TRBD2 matches at 7 bases. The source of this sequence is an adult with an advanced solid tumor such as melanoma, head and neck, liver or kidney cancer. The source material was CD4+ or CD8+ T cells sorted from blood, sampled in a trial of the OX40 agonist ivuxolimab. The CDR3 reads CASGGDQETQYF. CDR3 nucleotide sequence: TGCGCCAGCGGGGGGGACCAAGAGACCCAGTACTTC.